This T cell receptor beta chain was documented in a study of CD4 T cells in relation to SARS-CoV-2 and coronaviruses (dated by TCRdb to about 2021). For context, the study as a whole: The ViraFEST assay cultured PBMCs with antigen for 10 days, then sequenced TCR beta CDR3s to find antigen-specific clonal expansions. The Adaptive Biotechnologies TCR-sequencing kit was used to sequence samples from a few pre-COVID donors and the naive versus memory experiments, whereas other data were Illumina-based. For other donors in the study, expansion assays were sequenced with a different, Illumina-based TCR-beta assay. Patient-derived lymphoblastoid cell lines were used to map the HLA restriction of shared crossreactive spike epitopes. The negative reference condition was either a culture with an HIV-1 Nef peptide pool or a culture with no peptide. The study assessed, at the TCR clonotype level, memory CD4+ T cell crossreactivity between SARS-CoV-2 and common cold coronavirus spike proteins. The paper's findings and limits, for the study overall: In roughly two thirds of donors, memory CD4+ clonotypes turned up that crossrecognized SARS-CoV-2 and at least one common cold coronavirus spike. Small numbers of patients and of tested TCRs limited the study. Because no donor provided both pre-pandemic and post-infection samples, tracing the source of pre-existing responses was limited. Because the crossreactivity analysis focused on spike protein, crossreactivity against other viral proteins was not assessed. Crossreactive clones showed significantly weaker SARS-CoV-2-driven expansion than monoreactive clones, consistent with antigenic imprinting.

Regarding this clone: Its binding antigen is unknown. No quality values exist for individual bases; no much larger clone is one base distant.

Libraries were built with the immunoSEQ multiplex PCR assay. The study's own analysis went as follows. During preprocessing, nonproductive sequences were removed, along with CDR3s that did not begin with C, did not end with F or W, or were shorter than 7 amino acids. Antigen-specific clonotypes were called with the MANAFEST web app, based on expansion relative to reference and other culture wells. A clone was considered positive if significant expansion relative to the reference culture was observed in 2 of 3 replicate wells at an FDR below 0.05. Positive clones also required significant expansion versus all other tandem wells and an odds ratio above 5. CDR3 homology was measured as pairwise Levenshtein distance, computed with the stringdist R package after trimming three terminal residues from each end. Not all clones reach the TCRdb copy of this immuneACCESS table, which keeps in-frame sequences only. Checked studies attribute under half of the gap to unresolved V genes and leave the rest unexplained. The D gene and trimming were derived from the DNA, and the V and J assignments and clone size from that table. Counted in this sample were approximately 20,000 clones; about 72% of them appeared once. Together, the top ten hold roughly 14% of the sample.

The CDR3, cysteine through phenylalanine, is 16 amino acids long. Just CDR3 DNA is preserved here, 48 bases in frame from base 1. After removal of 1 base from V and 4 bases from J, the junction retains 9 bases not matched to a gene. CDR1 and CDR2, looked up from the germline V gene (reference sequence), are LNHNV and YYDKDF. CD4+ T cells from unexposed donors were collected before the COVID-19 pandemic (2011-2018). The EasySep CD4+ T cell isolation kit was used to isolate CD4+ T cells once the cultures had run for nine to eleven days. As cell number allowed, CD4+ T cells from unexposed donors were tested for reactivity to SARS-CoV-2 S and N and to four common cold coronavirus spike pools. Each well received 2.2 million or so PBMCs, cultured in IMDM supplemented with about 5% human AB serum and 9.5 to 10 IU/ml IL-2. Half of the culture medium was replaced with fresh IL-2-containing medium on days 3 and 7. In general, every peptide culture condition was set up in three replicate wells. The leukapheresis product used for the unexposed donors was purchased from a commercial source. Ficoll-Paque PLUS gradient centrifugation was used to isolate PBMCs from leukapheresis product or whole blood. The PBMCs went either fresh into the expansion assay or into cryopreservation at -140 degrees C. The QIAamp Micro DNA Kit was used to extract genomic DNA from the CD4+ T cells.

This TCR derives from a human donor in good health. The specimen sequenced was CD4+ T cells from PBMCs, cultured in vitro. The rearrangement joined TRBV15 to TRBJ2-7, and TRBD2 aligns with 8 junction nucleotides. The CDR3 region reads CATSRVRRTSNYEQYF. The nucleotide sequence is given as TGTGCCACCAGCAGAGTAAGGAGGACTAGCAATTACGAGCAGTACTTC.